Listed here is a single TCR beta chain. The data were obtained in a study of cytomegalovirus exposure and HLA in healthy donors. CDR1 is SGHAT and CDR2 is FQNNGV in the germline V gene. The CDR3 has 13 residues. Trimming took off 7 bases at V and 0 bases at J, with 9 bases between the two ends. Here immunoSEQ multiplex PCR was the method, and the copy in TCRdb shows in-frame clones only, minus some. The sample has 150,000 to 200,000 clones, 75% to 90% seen once; the top ten hold around 2.1%. The receptor was isolated from a woman under 30 in good health and CMV-seronegative. The chain recombines TRBV11-2 with TRBJ2-5; D is uncertain. The material sequenced was PBMCs. CDR3 region: CASKLAHQETQYF. The CDR3 nucleotides read TGTGCCAGCAAGTTGGCACACCAAGAGACCCAGTACTTC. Drawing the rest from reference TRBV11-2 and TRBJ2-5, the complete variable domain is EAGVAQSPRYKIIEKRQSVAFWCNPISGHATLYWYQQILGQGPKLLIQFQNNGVVDDSQLPKDRFSAERLKGVDSTLKIQPAKLEDSAVYLCASKLAHQETQYFGPGTRLLVL.